This passage covers 14 T cell receptor beta chains from one sample sequenced in a study of T-cell reconstitution after alpha-beta-depleted transplantation in children. Preparation of the TCRbeta library involved a method that used unique molecular identifiers. TCRdb called the PCR reads again in MiXCR, with one record for every CDR3 protein. The sample has approximately 200,000 distinct CDR3 sequences; more than 14% are singletons. The sample consisted of PBMCs from the stem cell graft donor, taken from the stem cell graft. The receptors stem from a human donor who donated a stem cell graft to a child with acute lymphoblastic leukemia.

This clonotype was observed a handful of times. The germline gene is not matched at one end of the junction; a read error may be the cause. The V gene is TRBV7-9, the J gene TRBJ2-4; either TRBD1 or TRBD2 may supply D (5 bases each). CDR1 is SEHNR, CDR2 FQNEAQ, per germline (reference sequence). The CDR3 has 17 amino acids. DNA of the CDR3: TGTGCCAGCAGCTTAGCGCTAAGGGGAGTAGCCAAAAACAGTCAGTACTTC. This codes for CASSLALRGVAKNSQYF.

This clonotype was counted ten times or more. V and J are TRBV5-8 and TRBJ1-5; 7 bases line up with TRBD1. With 0 bases clipped from V and 2 bases from J, the junction kept 8 bases outside the gene matches. Germline CDR1 SGHTS, CDR2 YDEGEE. The CDR3 length is 17 residues. The CDR3 here is CASSLASLTGRNQPQHF. CDR3 nucleotide sequence: TGTGCCAGCAGCTTGGCTAGCCTGACAGGGCGCAATCAGCCCCAGCATTTT.

There are many counts of this clonotype. V and J are TRBV3-1 and TRBJ2-1, with a tentative D call TRBD2 (6 bases). The CDR3 length is 14 residues. The V gene's germline CDR1 is LGHDT and CDR2 YNNKEL (reference sequence). Trimming left V 0 bases short and J 10 bases short, with 13 bases between. In DNA form, the CDR3 reads TGTGCCAGCAGCCAAGACCCGCGGGGCGGGGAGCAGTTCTTC. This sequence encodes CASSQDPRGGEQFF.

This clonotype was recorded many times. This sequence joins TRBV3-1 and TRBJ1-1; 11 nucleotides line up with TRBD1. Looked up from germline, CDR1 is LGHDT and CDR2 is YNNKEL (reference sequence). The CDR3 extends over 14 amino acids. V lost 0 bases to trimming and J lost 11 bases; unmatched junction nucleotides: 5. For the CDR3, the DNA is TGTGCCAGCAGCCAAGATGTGGGACAGGGGGTTGCTTTCTTT. Translated: CASSQDVGQGVAFF.

This clonotype came up many times. The chain employs TRBV15 and TRBJ2-1; D may correspond to TRBD1 or TRBD2 (5 bases each). CDR1 and CDR2 (germline): LNHNV, YYDKDF (reference sequence). V gave up 2 bases and J gave up 4 bases, with 12 bases separating them. The CDR3 consists of 15 residues. CDR3 sequence reads: CATSRPGTGYNEQFF. The DNA for the CDR3 is TGTGCCACCAGCAGACCCGGGACGGGATACAATGAGCAGTTCTTC.

At least ten counts were recorded for this clonotype. The chain has TRBV27 and TRBJ2-1; TRBD2 aligns across 9 bases. The CDR3 has 14 amino acids. Germline CDR1 MNHEY, CDR2 SMNVEV (reference sequence). V was pared by 6 bases and J by 5 bases, with 5 bases of the junction left unmatched. The CDR3 DNA reads TGTGCCAGCAGCTTTAGCGGGAGCAACAATGAGCAGTTCTTC. As protein: CASSFSGSNNEQFF.

This clonotype was seen repeatedly, ten times or more. CDR3 amino acids: CASSLVGATFTDTQYF. The CDR3, as DNA: TGCGCCAGCAGCTTGGTGGGGGCGACTTTCACAGATACGCAGTATTTT. V gene TRBV5-1 combines with J gene TRBJ2-3; TRBD1 is a possible D gene (6 bases). V lost 0 bases, J lost 2 bases, and 13 bases lay in between. CDR3 length: 16 residues. The germline CDR1 and CDR2 sequences are SGHRS and YFSETQ.

This clonotype was seen many times. V is TRBV6-5 and J is TRBJ2-2, with no clear D. The length of the CDR3 is 13 residues. V was shortened by 8 bases and J by 6 bases, with 13 bases between the two germline ends. Germline CDR1 is MNHEY and CDR2 is SVGAGI. The CDR3 spells CASRRTKAGELFF. CDR3 bases: TGTGCCAGCCGAAGGACGAAAGCCGGGGAGCTGTTTTTT.

The chain combines TRBV20-1 with TRBJ1-1; TRBD1 agrees at 9 bases. The length of the CDR3 is 14 residues. Germline V gives CDR1 DFQATT, CDR2 SNEGSKA (reference sequence). The V and J ends lost 6 bases and 4 bases, in that order; junction bases with no gene match: 9. CDR3 protein: CSAPGQGDGTEAFF. The DNA for the CDR3 is TGCAGTGCCCCGGGACAGGGAGATGGCACTGAAGCTTTCTTT.

Ten or more counts support this clonotype. The chain joins TRBV6-1 to TRBJ2-1, with D possibly matching TRBD2 (7 bases). This CDR3 comprises 16 residues. V shed 8 bases and J shed 0 bases, with 17 bases lying between them. CDR1 MNHNS and CDR2 SASEGT come from the germline V gene. DNA of the CDR3: TGTGCCAGCGGCGCCGGGGGGCCTAGCTCCTACAATGAGCAGTTCTTC. Translating gives CASGAGGPSSYNEQFF.

This clonotype was detected ten times or more. The chain joins TRBV3-1 to TRBJ2-7; 9 bases agree with TRBD2. Germline V gives CDR1 LGHDT, CDR2 YNNKEL (reference sequence). Losses at the gene ends were 1 base for V and 3 bases for J; bases not matched to a gene: 7. This CDR3 has 16 amino acids. CDR3 in DNA: TGTGCCAGCAGCCAAGTGCGACAGCGGGAGGTCTACGAGCAGTACTTC. It specifies CASSQVRQREVYEQYF.

This clonotype has at least ten counts. This chain connects TRBV19 to TRBJ2-1; 11 positions agree with TRBD2. Germline CDR1 LNHDA, CDR2 SQIVND (reference sequence). Germline trimming cut 7 bases from V and 6 bases from J; bases unmatched to any gene: 8. This CDR3 is 15 amino acids long. Written as DNA, the CDR3 is TGTGCCAGTATCCCAACTAGCGGGAGTGGCAATGAGCAGTTCTTC. Its translation is CASIPTSGSGNEQFF.

The table lists this clonotype with many counts. The rearrangement uses TRBV5-1 and TRBJ2-2; either TRBD1 or TRBD2 may fit D (6 bases each). In germline, CDR1 is SGHRS, CDR2 YFSETQ. The germline V and J ends were trimmed by 6 bases and 1 base, with 13 bases remaining between them. This CDR3 has 15 amino acids. The CDR3 DNA sequence: TGCGCCAGCAACGCGGGACACCGGAACACCGGGGAGCTGTTTTTT. Translation gives CASNAGHRNTGELFF.

The V call is TRBV5-5, the J call TRBJ2-1; D gene ambiguous. The V and J ends lost 4 bases and 5 bases respectively, with 16 bases between them. Looked up from germline, CDR1 is SGHKS and CDR2 is YYEKEE (reference sequence). This CDR3 is built from 15 residues. The CDR3 DNA follows: TGTGCCAGCAGCCTTCTTCCGCGCAAGGACAATGAGCAGTTCTTC. It codes for CASSLLPRKDNEQFF.